The T cell receptor beta chain under discussion was sequenced for a study of T cell responses to AZD1222 COVID-19 vaccine. The J segment lost 7 bases and the V segment lost 0 bases, leaving 3 bases of the junction unmatched. Germline CDR1 is MRHNA and CDR2 is SNTAGT. The CDR3 totals 15 residues. This clone was found a few times. Some clones are missing from TCRdb's copy, which holds only in-frame ones; the method was immunoSEQ multiplex PCR. The sample carries about 140,000 clones, roughly 88% recorded once. This sequence joins TRBV6-4 and TRBJ2-1; 10 nucleotides match TRBD1. Material: peripheral blood, obtained on day 0 of AZD1222 vaccination. This TCR came from an adult in good health. The DNA for the CDR3 is TGTGCCAGCAGTGACTCGGGGGGACAGGGGAATGAGCAGTTCTTC. Amino acids: CASSDSGGQGNEQFF.